This passage covers 17 T cell receptor beta chains from one sample sequenced in a study of identical twins. One entry per CDR3 protein, called by TCRdb with MiXCR from the 5' RACE reads. The sample has 500,000 to 650,000 distinct CDR3 sequences; under 8.5% are singletons. The sample was also reused in another study, on yellow fever vaccine responses in identical twins.

The sequenced sample was PBMCs. The origin of the receptors is a woman aged 18-35 years in good health.

This clonotype was seen ten or more times. V usage is TRBV5-6 and J usage is TRBJ2-6; D uncertain. Trimming removed 2 bases at V and 2 bases at J, with 8 bases between. Germline CDR1 SGHDT, CDR2 YYEEEE. This CDR3 is built from 15 residues. CDR3 residues: CASSFGRAGANVLTF. The CDR3 nucleotides are TGTGCCAGCAGCTTCGGAAGGGCTGGGGCCAACGTCCTGACTTTC. The variable domain in full, completed from reference TRBV5-6 and TRBJ2-6, reads DAGVTQSPTHLIKTRGQQVTLRCSPKSGHDTVSWYQQALGQGPQFIFQYYEEEERQRGNFPDRFSGHQFPNYSSELNVNALLLGDSALYLCASSFGRAGANVLTFGAGSRLTVL.

This clonotype was picked up many times. CDR3 bases: TGTGCCTCCGGAGGAGCGGGCCACCTCGGGAATGAGCAGTTCTTC. Its protein product is CASGGAGHLGNEQFF. The chain employs TRBV10-3 and TRBJ2-1; the D gene is possibly TRBD2 (6 bases). V lost 11 bases to trimming and J lost 7 bases, with 24 bases between them. Germline V gene sequence: CDR1 ENHRY, CDR2 SYGVKD. The CDR3 consists of 15 residues.

V is TRBV24-1 and J is TRBJ2-5, with D perhaps matching TRBD1 or TRBD2 (7 bases each). Germline CDR1 is KGHDR and CDR2 is SFDVKD. V was clipped by 5 bases and J by 7 bases, with 16 bases between them. The CDR3 length is 14 residues. In DNA form, the CDR3 reads TGTGCCACCAGTGCGCCAGGGGGGGTAGGGACCCAGTACTTC. Protein sequence: CATSAPGGVGTQYF.

This clonotype was seen a handful of times. The chain links TRBV6-5 to TRBJ2-1; TRBD1 is a possible D gene (5 bases). This CDR3 region has 15 residues. V lost 0 bases, J lost 3 bases, and 9 bases lay in between. Looked up from germline, CDR1 is MNHEY and CDR2 is SVGAGI. The CDR3 DNA follows: TGTGCCAGCAGTTACTCAGGGGCTTTCTACAATGAGCAGTTCTTC. It yields the protein CASSYSGAFYNEQFF.

In this sample, this clonotype turned up many times. The V and J genes are TRBV5-1 and TRBJ2-1; D is possibly TRBD1 or TRBD2 (5 bases each). Trimming took 0 bases from V and 9 from J, leaving 19 bases between them. Per the germline V gene, CDR1 is SGHRS and CDR2 is YFSETQ. The CDR3 consists of 16 residues. The CDR3 DNA sequence: TGCGCCAGCAGCTTGGAGGTGCAGGAAGGTGGGGGTGAGCAGTTCTTC. This gives the protein CASSLEVQEGGGEQFF. Variable domain in full (rest from reference TRBV5-1 and TRBJ2-1): KAGVTQTPRYLIKTRGQQVTLSCSPISGHRSVSWYQQTPGQGLQFLFEYFSETQRNKGNFPGRFSGRQFSNSRSEMNVSTLELGDSALYLCASSLEVQEGGGEQFFGPGTRLTVL.

This clonotype was detected a few times. The V gene is TRBV4-1, the J gene TRBJ2-2; D gene unclear. Between the trimmed V and J ends, which lost 1 base and 8 bases, there was a span of 5 bases. The CDR3 has 12 amino acids. Germline loops: CDR1 MGHRA, CDR2 YSYEKL. The CDR3 sequence: CASSQAIGELFF. CDR3 nucleotides: TGCGCCAGCAGCCAAGCCATAGGGGAGCTGTTTTTT.

This clonotype was seen many times. This chain connects TRBV24-1 to TRBJ2-1, with 7 bases lining up with TRBD2. This CDR3 comprises 14 residues. With 3 bases clipped from V and 10 bases from J, the junction kept 8 bases outside the gene matches. Germline loops: CDR1 KGHDR, CDR2 SFDVKD. DNA of the CDR3: TGTGCCACCAGTGATCTTTCGGGACTAAACGAGCAGTTCTTC. It codes for CATSDLSGLNEQFF.

This clonotype has ten or more counts. The CDR3 region is CSVVAPQETQYF. The CDR3 bases are TGCAGCGTTGTAGCGCCCCAAGAGACCCAGTACTTC. The rearrangement joins TRBV29-1 to TRBJ2-5; D perhaps matches TRBD2 (5 bases). CDR1 is SQVTM, CDR2 ANQGSEA, per germline. The CDR3 length is 12 residues. Between the trimmed V and J ends, which lost 4 bases and 1 base, there was a span of 7 bases.

This clonotype was picked up many times. The chain joins TRBV20-1 to TRBJ1-6, with D uncertain. Germline CDR1 is DFQATT and CDR2 is SNEGSKA (reference sequence). Trimming left V 5 bases short and J 9 bases short, with 11 bases between. This CDR3 comprises 12 residues. The DNA of the CDR3 is TGCAGTGCTTCGGATCTGATTTCACCCCTCCACTTT. Protein product: CSASDLISPLHF.

V usage is TRBV2 and J usage is TRBJ2-1; TRBD2 matches at 7 bases. V lost 10 bases to trimming and J lost 9 bases; unmatched junction nucleotides: 12. The CDR3 length is 13 residues. In germline, CDR1 is SNHLY, CDR2 FYNNEI. CDR3 nucleotides: TGTGCCACCGCAACCCGACTAGCTGGTGAGCAGTTCTTC. It translates to CATATRLAGEQFF.

The chain joins TRBV7-6 to TRBJ2-3; 16 bases are a match to TRBD2. J lost 5 bases, V lost 5 bases, and 7 bases had no gene match. The CDR3 covers 17 residues. CDR1 and CDR2 from the germline V gene are SGHVS and FNYEAQ. CDR3 coding DNA: TGTGCCAGCAGCCCGGGACTAGCGGGGGGGCAGGGAGATACGCAGTATTTT. Protein product: CASSPGLAGGQGDTQYF.

In this sample, this clonotype turned up many times. The chain has TRBV12-3 or TRBV12-4 and TRBJ2-3; D might be TRBD2 (7 bases). The CDR3 has 14 amino acids. V lost 7 bases and J lost 1, with 12 bases in between. The CDR3, as DNA: TGTGCCAGCACCGGGCGGGGGCGCACAGATACGCAGTATTTT. It specifies CASTGRGRTDTQYF.

This clonotype appeared a few times. V usage is TRBV29-1 and J usage is TRBJ2-7, with D perhaps TRBD2 (7 bases). Germline V gene sequence: CDR1 SQVTM, CDR2 ANQGSEA. The length of the CDR3 is 14 residues. Trimming took 1 base from V and 2 from J, leaving 12 bases between them. As DNA, the CDR3 is TGCAGCGTTGAAGCAAGGGGGGGGACCTACGAGCAGTACTTC. Its translation: CSVEARGGTYEQYF.

This clonotype showed up just a few times. This sequence joins TRBV5-1 and TRBJ2-5, with TRBD1 matching over 7 bases. Germline V gives CDR1 SGHRS, CDR2 YFSETQ. With 4 bases clipped from V and 5 bases from J, the junction kept 5 bases outside the gene matches. The CDR3 sequence is 13 residues long. CDR3: CASSRQGPETQYF. The DNA of the CDR3 is TGCGCCAGCAGCAGACAGGGTCCGGAGACCCAGTACTTC.

The sample holds many counts of this clonotype. V is TRBV4-1 and J is TRBJ1-1; D gene unclear. The CDR3 has 14 amino acids. Germline assignment: CDR1 MGHRA and CDR2 YSYEKL. Trimming stripped 1 base from V and 4 bases from J, with 10 bases between. CDR3 region: CASSQGTASTEAFF. The CDR3 DNA sequence: TGCGCCAGCAGCCAAGGGACCGCAAGCACTGAAGCTTTCTTT.

This clonotype was found many times. The chain uses TRBV6-1 and TRBJ2-7, with TRBD1 matching 7 bases. Germline V CDR1 and CDR2: MNHNS, SASEGT. J lost 2 bases, V lost 6 bases, and 10 bases had no gene match. This CDR3 is built from 15 residues. The CDR3, as DNA: TGTGCCAGCAGACCTACAGGGGAGTCTACCTACGAGCAGTACTTC. The encoded protein is CASRPTGESTYEQYF.

In this sample, this clonotype turned up a few times. The V call is TRBV5-6, the J call TRBJ1-6; 12 nucleotides match TRBD1. The CDR3 loop spans 15 amino acids. Per germline, CDR1 SGHDT and CDR2 YYEEEE. The V and J ends lost 4 bases and 10 bases, in that order; junction bases with no gene match: 6. The CDR3, as DNA: TGTGCCAGCAGCGCAACCGGGACAGGGGGCTCACCCCTCCACTTT. This codes for CASSATGTGGSPLHF.